The rows below give T cell receptor beta chains drawn from one sample of a study of OX40 agonist ivuxolimab in advanced cancers. Profiling relied on immunoSEQ multiplex PCR, and the TCRdb table lists in-frame clones only, not all of them. The repertoire has about 46,000 clones, just over 85% of them found once; the top ten carry approximately 53%. This specimen was CD4+ or CD8+ T cells sorted from blood, taken in a trial of the OX40 agonist ivuxolimab. The source of these receptors is an adult with an advanced solid tumor such as melanoma, head and neck, liver or kidney cancer. Each CDR3 is given with its conserved first and last residue. A D gene is named only where the DNA matches it firmly. The listing skips clone size in some rows; elsewhere it reads once, few, many or a size class.

V	size	D	J	CDR3	DNA
TRBV5-1	.	TRBD2	TRBJ2-3	CASSFGTSENTQYF	TGCGCCAGCAGCTTCGGGACTAGCGAAAATACGCAGTATTTT
TRBV28	.	.	TRBJ1-1	CASSLGGMWEGTEAFF	TGTGCCAGCAGTTTAGGGGGAATGTGGGAGGGGACTGAAGCTTTCTTT
TRBV7-6	.	TRBD2	TRBJ2-5	CASSPRRASGGHNRETQYF	TGTGCCAGCAGCCCTAGGAGGGCTAGCGGGGGGCATAATCGAGAGACCCAGTACTTC
TRBV30	.	.	TRBJ2-1	CAWTGGNYNEQFF	TGTGCCTGGACTGGCGGAAACTACAATGAGCAGTTCTTC
TRBV9	.	.	TRBJ2-5	CASSARGYRQETQYF	TGTGCCAGCAGCGCGCGCGGTTATAGGCAAGAGACCCAGTACTTC
TRBV27	.	.	TRBJ1-5	CASGLTNFSNQPQHF	TGTGCCAGCGGCCTGACGAACTTCAGCAATCAGCCCCAGCATTTT
TRBV9	.	TRBD1	TRBJ1-4	CASSIGQGTNEKLFF	TGTGCCAGCAGCATTGGACAGGGAACTAATGAAAAACTGTTTTTT
TRBV7-9	once	TRBD1	TRBJ2-7	CASSLAGTASYEQYF	TGTGCCAGCAGCTTAGCCGGGACAGCTTCCTACGAGCAGTACTTC
TRBV4-1	.	.	TRBJ2-6	CASNPGQGNSGANVLTF	TGCGCCAGCAATCCAGGGCAGGGAAACTCTGGGGCCAACGTCCTGACTTTC
TRBV5-4	.	.	TRBJ2-7	CASSQGVYEQYF	TGTGCCAGCAGCCAAGGGGTCTACGAGCAGTACTTC
TRBV7-9	.	TRBD1	TRBJ2-2	CASSPSGQGRGPGELFF	TGTGCCAGCAGCCCATCAGGACAGGGGAGGGGCCCCGGGGAGCTGTTTTTT
TRBV23-1	.	TRBD1	TRBJ1-4	CASSPIGGAVAEKLFF	TGCGCCAGCAGTCCGATAGGGGGCGCGGTAGCGGAAAAACTGTTTTTT
TRBV19	.	.	TRBJ2-7	CASTFREPSSYEQYF	TGTGCCAGTACCTTCCGGGAGCCCAGCTCCTACGAGCAGTACTTC
TRBV5-5	.	.	TRBJ1-2	CASSLVGGNDGYTF	TGTGCCAGCAGCTTGGTCGGCGGAAACGATGGCTACACCTTC